The rows below give T cell receptor beta chains drawn from one sample of a study of cytomegalovirus exposure and HLA in healthy donors. The data were produced by immunoSEQ multiplex PCR, yet TCRdb's version contains in-frame clones alone and is incomplete. Of fewer than 350,000 clones in the sample, roughly 90% were seen once. Sequencing input: PBMCs. These receptors all stem from a woman younger than 30 in good health and CMV-seronegative. CDR3s leave out the opening cysteine and the closing phenylalanine or tryptophan.

>TRBJ1-4|TRBV28
ASGEASLAIEKLF
>TRBJ2-7|TRBV11-2
ASRFPGQNSYEQY
>TRBJ2-1|TRBV30
AWSPLGSTYSTYNEQF
>TRBJ2-7|TRBV4-3
ASSHASTGTSLYEQY
>TRBJ1-2|TRBV2
ASSGTIEGYGYT
>TRBJ2-3|TRBV9
ASSVGLGMLGTDTQY
>TRBJ1-1|TRBV5-1
ASSIQENTEAF
>TRBJ2-1|TRBV27
ASSSRGLANNEQF
>TRBJ2-3|TRBV27
ASSSKMATDTQY
>TRBJ2-7|TRBV11-3
ASSLDSDYEQY
>TRBJ1-2|TRBV9
ASSDKGATNYGYT
>TRBJ1-1|TRBV15
ATSRIGVAAPNTEAF
>TRBJ2-7|TRBV28
ASSTDPYEQY
>TRBJ1-1|TRBV9
ASSAGHRNEAF
>TRBJ2-2|TRBV30
AWSSGQGNTGELF
>TRBJ2-2|TRBV5-1
ASSSGKGLTVGGELF
>TRBJ1-1|TRBV28
ASRSWRGLPGAAEAF
>TRBJ2-7|TRBV27
ASSPTEQGSYEQY
>TRBJ1-2|TRBV5-4
ASSLVTGWVGYT
>TRBJ2-3|TRBV2
ASSVTSGIGATDTQY
>TRBJ1-2|TRBV29-1
SVSPLVTYGYT
>TRBJ2-7|TRBV10-3
ASRDGSGASNSEQY
>TRBJ1-1|TRBV9
ASSVAGSTEAF
>TRBJ1-1|TRBV7-2
ASSLVRRTEAF
>TRBJ2-7|TRBV6-1
ASSEASGGPYEQY
>TRBJ2-7|TRBV4-3
ASSQGEGGEQY
>TRBJ1-2|TRBV5-1
ASSLEGDSYGYT
>TRBJ2-2|TRBV6-4
ASSADSTGELF